This is a list of T cell receptor beta chains from one sample in a study of identical twins. TCRdb re-derived calls from the 5' RACE reads in MiXCR, one entry per CDR3 protein. There are about 250,000 distinct CDR3 sequences in the sample; approximately 7.3% occur only once, and around 5% lies in the top ten. These same records also appear under a second study, on yellow fever vaccine responses in identical twins.

The sample taken for sequencing was CD8+ T cells sorted from blood. The receptors stem from a woman between 18 and 30 years old in good health. Both conserved end residues are part of each CDR3. D genes are given only for firm matches. Size values are once, few and many counts, or a class for expanded clones, and some rows have none.

TRBJ2-3,TRBD2,many,TRBV15,15,CATSRHGGAPDTQYF,TGTGCCACCAGCAGACACGGGGGGGCCCCAGATACGCAGTATTTT
TRBJ2-1,.,many,TRBV20-1,15,CSARDSGYSYNEQFF,TGCAGTGCTAGAGATAGTGGCTACTCCTACAATGAGCAGTTCTTC
TRBJ2-1,.,.,TRBV27,11,CASHRAGEQFF,TGTGCCAGCCATAGGGCGGGTGAGCAGTTCTTC
TRBJ1-2,.,.,TRBV3-1,16,CASSQVPGDHNYGYTF,TGTGCCAGCAGCCAAGTTCCAGGGGATCATAACTATGGCTACACCTTC
TRBJ1-2,.,many,TRBV5-1,11,CASSPHSGHTF,TGCGCCAGCAGCCCCCATAGCGGTCACACCTTC
TRBJ1-2,TRBD1,many,TRBV11-2,15,CASSLNPDRDGGYTF,TGTGCCAGCAGCCTAAACCCAGACAGGGATGGTGGCTACACCTTC
TRBJ2-5,.,few,TRBV7-6,15,CASSGAGLGLQTQYF,TGTGCCAGCAGCGGAGCAGGGTTAGGGCTACAGACCCAGTACTTC
TRBJ2-7,TRBD2,few,TRBV5-5,16,CASSSSGILISYEQYF,TGTGCCAGCAGCTCTAGCGGGATTCTAATCTCCTACGAGCAGTACTTC
TRBJ2-2,.,.,TRBV15,14,CATSGRQVSGELFF,TGTGCCACCAGCGGGCGACAGGTTTCCGGGGAGCTGTTTTTT
TRBJ2-1,TRBD2,few,TRBV9,15,CASSSTGGRGNEQFF,TGTGCCAGCAGCTCAACCGGGGGGAGGGGTAATGAGCAGTTCTTC
TRBJ2-1,TRBD2,many,TRBV29-1,15,CSVVVPSGTWNEQFF,TGCAGCGTTGTAGTTCCTAGCGGGACTTGGAATGAGCAGTTCTTC
TRBJ2-6,.,.,TRBV27,19,CASSRGVWGLNSGANVLTF,TGTGCCAGCAGCCGAGGTGTCTGGGGCCTGAACTCTGGGGCCAACGTCCTGACTTTC
TRBJ2-3,.,many,TRBV15,14,CATSTALKGDTQYF,TGTGCCACCAGCACCGCCCTTAAAGGAGATACGCAGTATTTT
TRBJ2-2,.,few,TRBV9,16,CASSVVAGTNTGELFF,TGTGCCAGCAGCGTAGTTGCGGGAACGAACACCGGGGAGCTGTTTTTT
TRBJ1-5,TRBD1,many,TRBV10-2,21,CASSESLLYSDRVYSNQPQHF,TGCGCCAGCAGTGAGTCTCTACTCTACTCGGACAGGGTCTATAGCAATCAGCCCCAGCATTTT
TRBJ2-5,.,many,TRBV29-1,13,CSVGYYDQETQYF,TGCAGCGTTGGTTACTACGACCAAGAGACCCAGTACTTC
TRBJ2-5,.,few,TRBV12-5,15,CASVDLTGWEETQYF,TGTGCTAGTGTAGATCTAACAGGTTGGGAAGAGACCCAGTACTTC
TRBJ2-1,.,once,TRBV3-1,15,CACSQDAGSYNEQFF,TGTGCCTGCTCCCAAGATGCGGGGAGTTACAATGAGCAGTTCTTC
TRBJ1-2,.,many,TRBV28,12,CASSPGNYGYTF,TGTGCCAGCAGCCCAGGGAACTATGGCTACACCTTC
TRBJ2-2,.,few,TRBV4-2,15,CASSQERINTGELFF,TGTGCCAGCAGCCAGGAGCGTATAAACACCGGGGAGCTGTTTTTT
TRBJ2-7,.,few,TRBV6-1,14,CASSEGPGAGEQYF,TGTGCCAGCAGTGAAGGTCCCGGAGCAGGCGAGCAGTACTTC
TRBJ1-1,.,few,TRBV7-9,13,CASSPLADTEAFF,TGTGCCAGCAGCCCCCTCGCAGACACTGAAGCTTTCTTT
TRBJ2-7,.,.,TRBV16,16,CASSLKGGTGSYEQYF,TGTGCCAGCAGCCTCAAAGGGGGGACGGGGTCCTACGAGCAGTACTTC
TRBJ2-1,.,.,TRBV2,15,CASSEGFGSRNEQFF,TGTGCCAGCAGTGAGGGGTTCGGATCACGGAATGAGCAGTTCTTC
TRBJ2-3,TRBD2,few,TRBV7-8,16,CASSEFSGRAADTQYF,TGTGCCAGCAGCGAGTTTAGCGGGAGGGCCGCCGATACGCAGTATTTT
TRBJ1-2,.,many,TRBV2,15,CAVPTDRRPIGGYTF,TGTGCCGTACCTACTGACAGGCGCCCTATTGGTGGCTACACCTTC
TRBJ2-7,.,.,TRBV20-1,14,CSANLRGSSYEQYF,TGCAGTGCTAACCTCAGGGGTAGCTCCTACGAGCAGTACTTC
TRBJ2-2,TRBD2,.,TRBV27,15,CASTVAGVGDGELFF,TGTGCCAGCACCGTAGCGGGAGTGGGAGACGGGGAGCTGTTTTTT
TRBJ2-1,TRBD2,few,TRBV4-1,18,CASSQEISGSLSYNEQFF,TGCGCCAGCAGCCAAGAGATTAGCGGGAGTCTCTCCTACAATGAGCAGTTCTTC
TRBJ2-7,.,few,TRBV6-5,14,CASSYVGDTYEQYF,TGTGCCAGCAGTTACGTGGGGGACACCTACGAGCAGTACTTC
TRBJ2-5,.,.,TRBV25-1,15,CASSEDPGSQETQYF,TGTGCCAGCAGTGAAGACCCAGGGTCCCAAGAGACCCAGTACTTC
TRBJ2-3,.,few,TRBV15,15,CATSRDRFSTDTQYF,TGTGCCACCAGCAGGGACAGATTCAGCACAGATACGCAGTATTTT
TRBJ2-3,.,.,TRBV5-1,14,CASSLYSSTDTQYF,TGCGCCAGCAGCTTGTACAGTAGCACAGATACGCAGTATTTT
TRBJ2-5,.,.,TRBV14,14,CASSLDSAQETQYF,TGTGCCAGCAGCCTCGACAGTGCCCAAGAGACCCAGTACTTC
TRBJ2-5,.,few,TRBV7-9,17,CASSLVHWSSGQETQYF,TGTGCCAGCAGCTTAGTCCATTGGTCCTCGGGGCAAGAGACCCAGTACTTC
TRBJ2-1,.,few,TRBV20-1,13,CSALRGEYNEQFF,TGCAGTGCCCTACGGGGCGAATACAATGAGCAGTTCTTC
TRBJ2-7,.,few,TRBV10-2,14,CASSGSGEAYEQYF,TGCGCCAGCAGTGGTTCGGGAGAGGCCTACGAGCAGTACTTC
TRBJ1-5,TRBD1,few,TRBV15,14,CATRRGTESQPQHF,TGTGCCACCAGAAGAGGGACAGAGAGTCAGCCCCAGCATTTT
TRBJ2-3,TRBD2,many,TRBV7-6,15,CASSLAYSGRDTQYF,TGTGCCAGCAGCTTAGCTTATAGCGGGCGGGATACGCAGTATTTT
TRBJ2-2,.,.,TRBV25-1,15,CASSEPGWDTGELFF,TGTGCCAGCAGTGAACCAGGGTGGGACACCGGGGAGCTGTTTTTT
TRBJ2-7,TRBD2,few,TRBV27,15,CASSPRTSGSGEQYF,TGTGCCAGCAGTCCCCGGACTAGCGGGAGCGGGGAGCAGTACTTC